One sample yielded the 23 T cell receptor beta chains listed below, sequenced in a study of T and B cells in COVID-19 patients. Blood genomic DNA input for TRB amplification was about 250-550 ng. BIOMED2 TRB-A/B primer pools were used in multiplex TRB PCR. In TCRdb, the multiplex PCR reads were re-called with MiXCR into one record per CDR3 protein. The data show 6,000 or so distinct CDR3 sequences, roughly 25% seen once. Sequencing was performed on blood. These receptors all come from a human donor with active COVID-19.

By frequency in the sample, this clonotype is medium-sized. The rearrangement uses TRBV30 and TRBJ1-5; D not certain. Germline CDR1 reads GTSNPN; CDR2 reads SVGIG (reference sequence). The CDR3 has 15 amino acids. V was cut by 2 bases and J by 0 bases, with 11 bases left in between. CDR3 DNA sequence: TGTGCCTGGAGTTCCCCCTCCTATAGCAATCAGCCCCAGCATTTT. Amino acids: CAWSSPSYSNQPQHF. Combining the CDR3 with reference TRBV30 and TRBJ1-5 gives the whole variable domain SQTIHQWPATLVQPVGSPLSLECTVEGTSNPNLYWYRQAAGRGLQLLFYSVGIGQISSEVPQNLSASRPQDRQFILSSKKLLLSDSGFYLCAWSSPSYSNQPQHFGDGTRLSIL.

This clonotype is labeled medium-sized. The CDR3 is CASSYRQGYNSPLHF. DNA of the CDR3: TGTGCCAGCAGTTATCGCCAGGGATATAATTCACCCCTCCACTTT. The chain combines TRBV6-1 with TRBJ1-6; a weak D match, TRBD1 (5 bases). This CDR3 has 15 residues. Trimming pared 5 bases from V and 4 bases from J, leaving 12 bases between. Germline CDR1 MNHNS, CDR2 SASEGT.

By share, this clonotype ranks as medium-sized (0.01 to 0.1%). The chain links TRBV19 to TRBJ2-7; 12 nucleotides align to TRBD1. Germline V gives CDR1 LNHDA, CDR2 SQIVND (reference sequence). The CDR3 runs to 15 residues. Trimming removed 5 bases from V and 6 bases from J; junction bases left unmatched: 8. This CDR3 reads CASSVSGTGGFEQYF. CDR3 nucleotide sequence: TGTGCCAGTAGTGTCTCCGGGACAGGGGGCTTCGAGCAGTACTTC.

The CDR3 nucleotides read TGCAGTGCCACCGGGGCCCAAAGGGAAAAACTGTTTTTT. Protein sequence: CSATGAQREKLFF. V usage is TRBV20-1 and J usage is TRBJ1-4; D possibly corresponds to TRBD1 (5 bases). Germline V gene data show CDR1 as DFQATT and CDR2 as SNEGSKA (reference sequence). V lost 6 bases, J lost 8 bases, and 16 bases lay in between. This CDR3 spans 13 amino acids.

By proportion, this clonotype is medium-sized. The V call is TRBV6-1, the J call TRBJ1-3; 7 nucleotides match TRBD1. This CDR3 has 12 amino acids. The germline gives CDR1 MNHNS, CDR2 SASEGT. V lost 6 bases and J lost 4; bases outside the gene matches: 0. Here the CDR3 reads CASRQGGNTIYF. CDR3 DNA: TGTGCCAGCAGACAGGGGGGAAACACCATATATTTT.

The CDR3 sequence is CASSSLAGDTDTQYF. CDR3 in DNA: TGTGCCAGCAGCTCCTTAGCGGGAGACACAGATACGCAGTATTTT. The gene calls are TRBV7-9 and TRBJ2-3; 9 nucleotides agree with TRBD2. The CDR3 extends over 15 amino acids. The germline V gene encodes CDR1 SEHNR and CDR2 FQNEAQ (reference sequence). V was clipped by 4 bases and J by 2 bases; unmatched bases: 4.

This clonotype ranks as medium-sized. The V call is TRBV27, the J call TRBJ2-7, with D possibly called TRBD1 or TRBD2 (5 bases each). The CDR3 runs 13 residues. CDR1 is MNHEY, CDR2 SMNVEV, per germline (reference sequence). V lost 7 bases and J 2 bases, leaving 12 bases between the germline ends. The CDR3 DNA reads TGTGCCAGCAAATGGGACGGTGCCTACGAGCAGTACTTC. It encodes CASKWDGAYEQYF.

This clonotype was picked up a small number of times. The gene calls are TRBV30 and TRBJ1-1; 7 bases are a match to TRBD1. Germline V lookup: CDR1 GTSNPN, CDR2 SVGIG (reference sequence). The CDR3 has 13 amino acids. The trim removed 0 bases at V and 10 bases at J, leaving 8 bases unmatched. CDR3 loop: CAWSVQGGGRAFF. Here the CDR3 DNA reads TGTGCCTGGAGTGTCCAGGGGGGGGGGCGAGCTTTCTTT.

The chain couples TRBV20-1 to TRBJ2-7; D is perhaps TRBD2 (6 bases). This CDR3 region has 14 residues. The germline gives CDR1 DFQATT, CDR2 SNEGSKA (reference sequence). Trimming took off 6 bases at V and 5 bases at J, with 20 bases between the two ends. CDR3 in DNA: TGCAGTGCCGATACCGACCGGGAGAACCACGAGCAGTACTTC. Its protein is CSADTDRENHEQYF.

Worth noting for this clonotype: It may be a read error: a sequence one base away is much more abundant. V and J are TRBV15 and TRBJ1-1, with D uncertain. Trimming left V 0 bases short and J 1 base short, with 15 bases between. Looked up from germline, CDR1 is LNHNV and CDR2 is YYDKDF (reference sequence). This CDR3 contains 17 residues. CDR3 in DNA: TGTGCCACCAGCAGAGACCCGAGGGCAGAGAAGAACACTGAAGCTTTCTTT. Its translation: CATSRDPRAEKNTEAFF.

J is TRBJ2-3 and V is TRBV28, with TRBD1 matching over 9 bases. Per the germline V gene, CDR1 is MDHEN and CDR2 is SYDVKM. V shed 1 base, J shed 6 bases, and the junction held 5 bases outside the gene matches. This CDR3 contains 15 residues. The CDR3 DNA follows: TGTGCCAGCAGTTTATTACAGGGGGCGAAGGATACGCAGTATTTT. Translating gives CASSLLQGAKDTQYF.

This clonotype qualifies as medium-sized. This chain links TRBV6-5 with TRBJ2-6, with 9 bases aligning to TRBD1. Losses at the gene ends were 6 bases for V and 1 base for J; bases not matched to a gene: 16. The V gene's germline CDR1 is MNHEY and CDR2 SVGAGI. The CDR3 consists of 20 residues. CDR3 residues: CASRSPGTGRPFSGANVLTF. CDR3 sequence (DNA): TGTGCCAGCAGGTCTCCCGGGACAGGGAGACCCTTTTCTGGGGCCAACGTCCTGACTTTC.

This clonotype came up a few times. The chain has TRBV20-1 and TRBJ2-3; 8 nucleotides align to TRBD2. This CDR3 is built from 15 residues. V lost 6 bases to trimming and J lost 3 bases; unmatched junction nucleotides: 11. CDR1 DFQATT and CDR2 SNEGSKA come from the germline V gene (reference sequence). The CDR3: CSATIAGPSTDTQYF. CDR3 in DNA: TGCAGTGCGACCATAGCGGGACCCTCGACAGATACGCAGTATTTT.

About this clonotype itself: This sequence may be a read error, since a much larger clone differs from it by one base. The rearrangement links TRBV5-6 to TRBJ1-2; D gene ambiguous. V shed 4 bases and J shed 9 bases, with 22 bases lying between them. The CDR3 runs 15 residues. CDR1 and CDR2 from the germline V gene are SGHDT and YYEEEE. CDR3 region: CASSPLVSSKGCYTF. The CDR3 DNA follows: TGTGCCAGCAGCCCACTGGTTAGCTCCAAGGGATGCTACACCTTC.

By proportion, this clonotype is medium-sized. The CDR3 region is CASSLGTWDTGELFF. CDR3 nucleotides: TGCGCCAGCAGCTTGGGCACGTGGGACACCGGGGAGCTGTTTTTT. The chain couples TRBV5-1 to TRBJ2-2; D is unresolved. This CDR3 has 15 residues. V was clipped by 0 bases and J by 3 bases, with 9 bases between them. Germline lookup yields CDR1 SGHRS and CDR2 YFSETQ. Complete variable domain (other parts from reference TRBV5-1 and TRBJ2-2): KAGVTQTPRYLIKTRGQQVTLSCSPISGHRSVSWYQQTPGQGLQFLFEYFSETQRNKGNFPGRFSGRQFSNSRSEMNVSTLELGDSALYLCASSLGTWDTGELFFGEGSRLTVL.

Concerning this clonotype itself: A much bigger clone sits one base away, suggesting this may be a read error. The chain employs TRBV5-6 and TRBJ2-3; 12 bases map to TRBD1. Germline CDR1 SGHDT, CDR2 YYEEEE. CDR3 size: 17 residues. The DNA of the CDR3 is TGTGCCAGCACCGGGGGACAGGGGGCTCCCTTGACAGATACGCCGTATTTT. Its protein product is CASTGGQGAPLTDTPYF.

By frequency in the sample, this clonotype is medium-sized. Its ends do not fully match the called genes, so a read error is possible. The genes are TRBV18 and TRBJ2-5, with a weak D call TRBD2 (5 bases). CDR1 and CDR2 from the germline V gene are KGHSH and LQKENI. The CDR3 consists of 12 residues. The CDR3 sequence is CASSDQEAHYDF. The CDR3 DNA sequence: TGTGCCAGCTCAGATCAGGAGGCCCACTACGACTTC.

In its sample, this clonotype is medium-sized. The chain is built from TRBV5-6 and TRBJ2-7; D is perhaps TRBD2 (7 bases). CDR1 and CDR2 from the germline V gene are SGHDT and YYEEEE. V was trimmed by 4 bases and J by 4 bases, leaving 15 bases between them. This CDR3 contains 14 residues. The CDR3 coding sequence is TGTGCCAGCAGCGTCACAGGGCGGGGGTACGAGCAGTACTTC. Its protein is CASSVTGRGYEQYF.

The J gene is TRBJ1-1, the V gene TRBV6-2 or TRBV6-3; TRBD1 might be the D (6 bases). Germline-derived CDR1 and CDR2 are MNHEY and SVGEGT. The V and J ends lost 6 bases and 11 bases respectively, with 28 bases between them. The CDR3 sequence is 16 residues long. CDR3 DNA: TGTGCCAGCAGCTACGACCTGGGACATAGGGTAATGGATGCTTTCTTT. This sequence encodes CASSYDLGHRVMDAFF.

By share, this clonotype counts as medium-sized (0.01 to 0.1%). The CDR3 region is CASTLLWGNSGNTIYF. The CDR3 DNA sequence: TGTGCCAGCACTTTACTCTGGGGGAACTCTGGAAACACCATATATTTT. V gene TRBV6-6 combines with J gene TRBJ1-3, with D perhaps matching TRBD1 (5 bases). V was shortened by 7 bases and J by 0 bases, with 16 bases between the two germline ends. CDR1 MNHNY and CDR2 SVGAGI come from the germline V gene (reference sequence). The CDR3 runs to 16 residues.

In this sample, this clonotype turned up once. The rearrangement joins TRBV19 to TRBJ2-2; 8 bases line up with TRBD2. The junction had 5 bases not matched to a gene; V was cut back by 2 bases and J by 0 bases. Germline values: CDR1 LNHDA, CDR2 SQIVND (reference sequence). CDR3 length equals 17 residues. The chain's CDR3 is CASSITDSGANTGELFF. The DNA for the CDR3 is TGTGCCAGTAGTATAACTGATAGCGGGGCGAACACCGGGGAGCTGTTTTTT.

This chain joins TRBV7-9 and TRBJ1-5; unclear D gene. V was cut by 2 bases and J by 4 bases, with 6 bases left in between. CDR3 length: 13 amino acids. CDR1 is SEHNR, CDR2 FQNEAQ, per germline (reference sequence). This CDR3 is CASSLSLNQPQHF. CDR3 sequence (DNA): TGTGCCAGCAGCTTATCATTGAATCAGCCCCAGCATTTT.

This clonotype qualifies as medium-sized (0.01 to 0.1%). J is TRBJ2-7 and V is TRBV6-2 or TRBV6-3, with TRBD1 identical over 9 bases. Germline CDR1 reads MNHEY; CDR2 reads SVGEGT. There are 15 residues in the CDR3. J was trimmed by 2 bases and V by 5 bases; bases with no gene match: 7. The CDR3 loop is CASSLRTGAPYEQYF. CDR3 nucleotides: TGTGCCAGCAGTCTAAGGACAGGGGCCCCCTACGAGCAGTACTTC.